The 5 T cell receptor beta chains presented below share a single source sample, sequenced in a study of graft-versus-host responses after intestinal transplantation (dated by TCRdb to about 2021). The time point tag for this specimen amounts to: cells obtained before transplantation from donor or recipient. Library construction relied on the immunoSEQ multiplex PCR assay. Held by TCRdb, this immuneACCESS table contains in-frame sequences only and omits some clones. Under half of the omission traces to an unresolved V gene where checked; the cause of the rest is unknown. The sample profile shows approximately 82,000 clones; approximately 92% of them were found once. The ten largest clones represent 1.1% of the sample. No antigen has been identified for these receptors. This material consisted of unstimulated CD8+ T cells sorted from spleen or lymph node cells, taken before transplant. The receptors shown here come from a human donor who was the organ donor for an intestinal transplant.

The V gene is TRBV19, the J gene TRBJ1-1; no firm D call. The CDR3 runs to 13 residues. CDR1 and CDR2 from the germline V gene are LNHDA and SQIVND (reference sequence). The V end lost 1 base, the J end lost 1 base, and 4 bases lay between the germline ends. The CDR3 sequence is CASSIGANTEAFF. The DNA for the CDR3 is TGTGCCAGTAGTATAGGGGCGAACACTGAAGCTTTCTTT.

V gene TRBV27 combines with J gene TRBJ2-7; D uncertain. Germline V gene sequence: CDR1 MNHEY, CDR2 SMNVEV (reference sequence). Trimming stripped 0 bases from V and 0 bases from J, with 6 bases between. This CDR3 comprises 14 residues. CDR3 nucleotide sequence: TGTGCCAGCAGTTTATCCCCGGGCTCCTACGAGCAGTACTTC. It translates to CASSLSPGSYEQYF.

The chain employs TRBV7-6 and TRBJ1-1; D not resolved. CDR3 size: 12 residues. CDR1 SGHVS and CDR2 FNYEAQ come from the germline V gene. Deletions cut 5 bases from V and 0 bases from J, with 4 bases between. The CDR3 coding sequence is TGTGCCAGCAGCCTTATGAACACTGAAGCTTTCTTT. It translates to CASSLMNTEAFF.

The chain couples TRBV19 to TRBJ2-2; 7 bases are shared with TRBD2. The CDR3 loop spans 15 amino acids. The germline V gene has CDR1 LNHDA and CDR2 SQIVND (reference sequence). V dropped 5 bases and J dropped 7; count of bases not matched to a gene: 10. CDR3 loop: CASSAGSGDGGELFF. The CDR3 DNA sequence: TGTGCCAGTAGTGCAGGCAGCGGGGACGGCGGGGAGCTGTTTTTT. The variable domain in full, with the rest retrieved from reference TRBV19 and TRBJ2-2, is DGGITQSPKYLFRKEGQNVTLSCEQNLNHDAMYWYRQDPGQGLRLIYYSQIVNDFQKGDIAEGYSVSREKKESFPLTVTSAQKNPTAFYLCASSAGSGDGGELFFGEGSRLTVL.

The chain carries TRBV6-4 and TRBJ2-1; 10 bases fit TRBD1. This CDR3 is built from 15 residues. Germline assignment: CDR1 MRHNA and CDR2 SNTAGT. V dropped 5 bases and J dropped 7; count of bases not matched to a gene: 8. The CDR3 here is CASSQTGGTWNEQFF. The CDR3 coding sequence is TGTGCCAGCAGTCAGACAGGGGGCACGTGGAATGAGCAGTTCTTC.